This entry lists 3 T cell receptor beta chains sequenced from one sample in a study of shared clonotypes between healthy human individuals (dated by TCRdb to the early 2020s). Receptor amplification or capture employed the immunoSEQ multiplex PCR assay. In TCRdb, the immuneACCESS table is reduced to in-frame sequences with V and J assigned. These tables do not hold every clone; where another copy was compared, an unresolved V gene accounts for under half, and the others remain unexplained. A total of 2,500,000 or so clones appear in this sample, 93% of them only once. The ten largest clones represent 0.36% of the sample. The specimen was naive CD4+ T cells from PBMCs. The sample's cell subset or site label, decoded: CD45RA+ positively selected. These receptors came from a man in his late teens or twenties in good health. Some clones in this sample may be carry-over from other donors' samples.

This chain joins TRBV11-2 and TRBJ1-1; D call uncertain. Germline-derived CDR1 and CDR2 are SGHAT and FQNNGV. This CDR3 comprises 12 residues. V dropped 8 bases and J dropped 6 bases, with 13 bases sitting between them. The CDR3 DNA sequence: TGTGCCAGCGTAGTTGGGAGGGCTGAAGCTTTCTTT. Translating gives CASVVGRAEAFF.

This chain uses TRBV30 with TRBJ1-2, with 7 bases matching TRBD1. The CDR3 consists of 14 residues. Germline V gene data show CDR1 as GTSNPN and CDR2 as SVGIG (reference sequence). After removal of 3 bases from V and 3 bases from J, the junction contained 7 bases not matched to a gene. Here the CDR3 reads CAWSRTGPYYGYTF. CDR3 nucleotides: TGTGCCTGGAGCCGGACAGGACCCTACTATGGCTACACCTTC.

The gene calls are TRBV7-8 and TRBJ2-5, with D perhaps assigned TRBD1 or TRBD2 (5 bases each). CDR3 length equals 13 residues. CDR1 and CDR2 (germline): SGHVS, FQNEAQ. Trimming took 4 bases from V and 5 from J, leaving 11 bases between them. CDR3 sequence (DNA): TGTGCCAGCAGCTCGGGACGGAGCGAGACCCAGTACTTC. Amino acid sequence: CASSSGRSETQYF.